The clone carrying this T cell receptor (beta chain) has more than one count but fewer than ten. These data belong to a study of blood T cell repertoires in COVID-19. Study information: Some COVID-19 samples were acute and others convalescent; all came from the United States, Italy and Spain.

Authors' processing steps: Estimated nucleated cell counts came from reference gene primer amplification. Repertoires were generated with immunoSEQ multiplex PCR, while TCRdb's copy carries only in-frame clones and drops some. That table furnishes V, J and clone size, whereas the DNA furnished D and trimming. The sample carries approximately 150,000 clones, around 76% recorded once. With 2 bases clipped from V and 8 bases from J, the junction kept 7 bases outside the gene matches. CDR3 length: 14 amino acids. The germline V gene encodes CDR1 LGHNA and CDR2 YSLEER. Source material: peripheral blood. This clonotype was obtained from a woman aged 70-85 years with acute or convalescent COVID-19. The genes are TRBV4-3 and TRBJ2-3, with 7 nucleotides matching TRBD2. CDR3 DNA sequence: TGCGCCAGCAGCCAAAACCACGGGGAGGGTACGCAGTATTTT. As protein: CASSQNHGEGTQYF.